The present TCR beta chain was sequenced within a study of OX40 agonist ivuxolimab in advanced cancers. For the study at large: Cohort: around 86% men, mean age 60, aged about 20 to 79. Study results and caveats: Partly responding patients at 0.1-3.0 mg/kg showed some of the smallest clonal expansion. In general, CD8+ T cells held more expanded clones than CD4+ did, on average.

This table comes from immunoSEQ multiplex PCR, and its TCRdb copy is limited to in-frame clones, with some not included. Of around 53,000 clones listed, 93% are singletons. Comments on this clone: Its cognate antigen is unknown.

The length of the CDR3 is 15 residues. V was pared by 7 bases and J by 9 bases, with 22 bases between. Per germline, CDR1 MDHEN and CDR2 SYDVKM. This chain connects TRBV28 to TRBJ2-1; D might be TRBD1 or TRBD2, each matching 5 bases. The receptor's source is an adult with an advanced solid tumor such as melanoma, head and neck, liver or kidney cancer. Sample: CD4+ or CD8+ T cells sorted from blood, taken in a trial of the OX40 agonist ivuxolimab. CDR3 DNA: TGTGCCAGCACCCAGATGGCAGGGACCCCCCCTGAGCAGTTCTTC. Encoded protein: CASTQMAGTPPEQFF. The full variable domain, with the rest looked up from reference TRBV28 and TRBJ2-1, is DVKVTQSSRYLVKRTGEKVFLECVQDMDHENMFWYRQDPGLGLRLIYFSYDVKMKEKGDIPEGYSVSREKKERFSLILESASTNQTSMYLCASTQMAGTPPEQFFGPGTRLTVL.